The 21 T cell receptor beta chains reported below all come from one sample, sequenced in a study of blood T cells in healthy people across ages. With a J-beta primer mix and a sample-barcoded 5' primer, a second PCR ran roughly 6 to 12 cycles. TCRdb re-called the 5' RACE reads with MiXCR, one entry per CDR3 protein. The sample gives 700,000 or so distinct CDR3 sequences, 20% to 25% of which show up once; roughly 22% is in the top ten. Sequencing input: blood. These TCRs come from a man aged 65 to 85 in good health.

V is TRBV29-1 and J is TRBJ2-3; no clear D gene. This CDR3 has 12 amino acids. Between the trimmed V and J ends, which lost 0 bases and 5 bases, there was a span of 6 bases. Per germline, CDR1 SQVTM and CDR2 ANQGSEA. CDR3 loop: CSVEDLLDTQYF. The CDR3 coding sequence is TGCAGCGTTGAAGATCTTTTAGATACGCAGTATTTT.

This clonotype was observed a handful of times. One end of the junction does not line up with germline, which may come from a read error. This chain links TRBV6-5 with TRBJ1-1, with D possibly being TRBD1 (6 bases). Germline assignment: CDR1 MNHEY and CDR2 SVGAGI. The CDR3 has 12 residues. The CDR3 sequence is CASSYARGEALF. The CDR3 DNA is TGTGCCAGCAGTTACGCCAGGGGTGAAGCTCTCTTT.

This rearrangement joins TRBV28 to TRBJ2-1; the match to TRBD1 covers 7 bases. The V and J ends lost 6 bases and 2 bases, in that order; junction bases with no gene match: 7. The CDR3 loop spans 15 amino acids. Germline values: CDR1 MDHEN, CDR2 SYDVKM. The CDR3 is CASSIGDRPYNEQFF. In nucleotides, the CDR3 is TGTGCCAGCAGCATTGGGGACAGACCCTACAATGAGCAGTTCTTC.

This clonotype was counted a few times. The V gene is TRBV28, the J gene TRBJ1-2; the D is unclear. Trimming cost V 5 bases and J 6 bases, with 13 bases left between them. This CDR3 is 13 amino acids long. Per the germline V gene, CDR1 is MDHEN and CDR2 is SYDVKM. The CDR3 sequence is CASSLQRWDGYTF. Here the CDR3 DNA reads TGTGCCAGCAGTCTACAGAGATGGGATGGCTACACCTTC.

In this sample, this clonotype turned up a few times. The chain links TRBV10-3 to TRBJ2-7; D unclear. Germline V gene lookup returns CDR1 ENHRY and CDR2 SYGVKD. With 0 bases removed from V and 2 bases from J, the gap between germline ends came to 11 bases. This CDR3 is built from 15 residues. The CDR3 region is CAISESKTSTYEQYF. For the CDR3, the DNA is TGTGCCATCAGTGAGTCGAAGACCTCCACCTACGAGCAGTACTTC.

A remark on this clonotype: Its ends do not fully match the called genes, so a read error is possible. This chain links TRBV20-1 with TRBJ2-3; 7 nucleotides align to TRBD2. CDR3 length: 13 residues. The germline V gene has CDR1 DFQATT and CDR2 SNEGSKA (reference sequence). CDR3 sequence reads: CSALARAGETQYF. In nucleotides, the CDR3 is TGCAGTGCTTTAGCGAGGGCGGGGGAGACCCAGTACTTT.

This clonotype was picked up a small number of times. This chain uses TRBV29-1 with TRBJ1-4; D gene ambiguous. The length of the CDR3 is 13 residues. Germline values: CDR1 SQVTM, CDR2 ANQGSEA. Trimming removed 4 bases from V and 6 bases from J, with 12 bases in between. The CDR3 protein is CSVGEGRHEKLFF. The CDR3 nucleotides are TGCAGCGTTGGGGAGGGTAGGCATGAAAAACTGTTTTTT.

The chain employs TRBV6-2 or TRBV6-3 and TRBJ2-7, with 8 bases matching TRBD2. Germline values: CDR1 MNHEY, CDR2 SVGEGT. V was pared by 2 bases and J by 4 bases, with 7 bases of the junction left unmatched. This CDR3 contains 15 residues. The CDR3 spells CASSYGASGLYEQYV. CDR3 nucleotide sequence: TGTGCCAGCAGTTACGGGGCTAGCGGGTTATACGAGCAGTACGTC.

In this sample, this clonotype turned up a few times. V is TRBV5-1 and J is TRBJ2-6, with D perhaps given as TRBD1 or TRBD2 (6 bases each). The CDR3 runs 15 residues. Between the trimmed V and J ends, which lost 6 bases and 2 bases, there was a span of 12 bases. The germline gives CDR1 SGHRS, CDR2 YFSETQ. CDR3 DNA sequence: TGCGCCAGCATATTAGGGGGGACTGGGGCCAACGTCCTGACTTTC. Encoded protein: CASILGGTGANVLTF.

The J gene is TRBJ2-2, the V gene TRBV12-3 or TRBV12-4; D is ambiguous. Trimming removed 3 bases from V and 13 bases from J, with 9 bases in between. This CDR3 is 11 amino acids long. The CDR3 nucleotides are TGTGCCAGCAGTTTTCTCCATGCGCTGTTTTTT. Amino acids: CASSFLHALFF.

V gene TRBV29-1 combines with J gene TRBJ2-3; D is unclear. V lost 3 bases and J 4 bases, leaving 8 bases between the germline ends. CDR1 and CDR2 from the germline V gene are SQVTM and ANQGSEA. The CDR3 is made up of 12 amino acids. This chain's CDR3 is CSVDLGSDTQYF. The CDR3 DNA follows: TGCAGCGTTGACCTGGGGTCAGATACGCAGTATTTT.

This clonotype was detected a few times. The chain is built from TRBV28 and TRBJ2-5; D might be TRBD2 (6 bases). The better agreement between TRBJ2-7 and the DNA end casts doubt on the J call. CDR3 size: 13 residues. From germline, CDR1 is MDHEN and CDR2 SYDVKM. The CDR3 coding sequence is TGTGCCAGCATCCTGGAGGGGTCCTACGAGCAGTACTTC. Amino acid sequence: CASILEGSYEQYF.

Written as DNA, the CDR3 is TGCAGTGCTGAGGACAGTGGGGCCTACGAGCAGTACTTC. Protein sequence: CSAEDSGAYEQYF. V and J are TRBV20-1 and TRBJ2-7, with D perhaps matching TRBD1 (6 bases). With 5 bases removed from V and 2 bases from J, the gap between germline ends came to 13 bases. The CDR3 totals 13 residues. Germline assignment: CDR1 DFQATT and CDR2 SNEGSKA (reference sequence).

In its sample, this clonotype was seen a few times. The chain has TRBV6-2 or TRBV6-3 and TRBJ2-7; 7 bases line up with TRBD2. Germline values: CDR1 MNHEY, CDR2 SVGEGT. The CDR3 extends over 15 amino acids. The ends lost 6 bases at V and 8 bases at J; junction bases unmatched: 16. CDR3: CASRKPISGRVKQYV. For the CDR3, the DNA is TGTGCCAGCAGAAAACCTATTAGCGGGCGGGTGAAGCAGTACGTC.

The gene calls are TRBV24-1 and TRBJ1-2, with TRBD1 as a possible D gene (5 bases). The V end was cut by 3 bases, the J end by 6 bases, with 19 bases between. The CDR3 is 16 amino acids. CDR1 KGHDR and CDR2 SFDVKD come from the germline V gene. In DNA form, the CDR3 reads TGTGCCACCAGTGATGGACACCTTTCCTCGGTAGATGGCTACACCTTC. Protein sequence: CATSDGHLSSVDGYTF.

This chain links TRBV21-1 with TRBJ2-4. TRBV21-1 is noted as a pseudogene. CDR3 length equals 13 residues. The CDR3 coding sequence is TGTGCCGGGCAGGGGCTAACCAAAAACATTCAGTACTTC. Encoded protein: CAGQGLTKNIQYF.

This clonotype was observed a few times. J is TRBJ2-1 and V is TRBV12-3 or TRBV12-4, with 10 nucleotides matching TRBD2. The CDR3 spans 14 residues. With 3 bases clipped from V and 7 bases from J, the junction kept 3 bases outside the gene matches. CDR3: CASSFSSGSNEQFF. CDR3 sequence (DNA): TGTGCCAGCAGTTTCTCTAGCGGGAGTAATGAGCAGTTCTTC.

In regard to this clonotype: One end of the junction does not line up with germline, which may come from a read error. CDR3: CASSEGPLGADMQYF. The CDR3 nucleotides read TGTGCCAGCAGTGAAGGGCCCTTGGGGGCAGATATGCAGTATTTT. The chain carries TRBV2 and TRBJ2-3; weak D call: TRBD1 (6 bases). This CDR3 contains 15 residues. The germline gives CDR1 SNHLY, CDR2 FYNNEI.

This clonotype was detected many times. The chain has TRBV5-1 and TRBJ2-1; 8 bases agree with TRBD1. This CDR3 has 15 amino acids. The junction had 7 bases not matched to a gene; V was cut back by 5 bases and J by 3 bases. Looked up from germline, CDR1 is SGHRS and CDR2 is YFSETQ. The CDR3 protein is CASRPGTGGYNEQFF. CDR3 in DNA: TGCGCCAGCAGACCCGGGACAGGCGGCTACAATGAGCAGTTCTTC. Based on the CDR3 plus reference TRBV5-1 and TRBJ2-1, the full variable domain is KAGVTQTPRYLIKTRGQQVTLSCSPISGHRSVSWYQQTPGQGLQFLFEYFSETQRNKGNFPGRFSGRQFSNSRSEMNVSTLELGDSALYLCASRPGTGGYNEQFFGPGTRLTVL.

J is TRBJ1-2 and V is TRBV6-1; D perhaps matches TRBD1 (5 bases). This CDR3 is built from 14 residues. V lost 3 bases to trimming and J lost 4 bases, with 12 bases between them. Germline V CDR1 and CDR2: MNHNS, SASEGT. The chain's CDR3 is CASSDVPGPYGYTF. Here the CDR3 DNA reads TGTGCCAGCAGTGATGTACCGGGGCCCTATGGCTACACCTTC.

The rearrangement uses TRBV5-1 and TRBJ1-6, with D unresolved. V lost 0 bases to trimming and J lost 7 bases, with 11 bases between them. The germline V gene encodes CDR1 SGHRS and CDR2 YFSETQ. The CDR3 totals 15 residues. DNA for the CDR3: TGCGCCAGCAGCTTGGCTCCGGTAGGGAATTCACCCCTCCACTTT. It codes for CASSLAPVGNSPLHF.